This T cell receptor (beta chain) was captured in a study of immune cell composition in non-small cell lung cancer. Normal lung sampling was at least 3 cm from the tumour, as distant as possible. TCRdb's table, derived via immunoSEQ multiplex PCR, lists solely in-frame clones and lacks some. Among approximately 8,600 clones, 67% were seen once, and the ten largest hold about 23%. The CDR3 consists of 16 residues. CDR1 is SGHRS and CDR2 is YFSETQ in the germline V gene. The junction had 17 bases not matched to a gene; V was cut back by 4 bases and J by 7 bases. The sample holds a few counts of this clone.

The chain carries TRBV5-1 and TRBJ2-7, with 7 nucleotides matching TRBD1. The sequence came from a human donor with non-small cell lung cancer. The specimen sequenced was non-adjacent lung tissue. The CDR3 DNA follows: TGCGCCAGCAGCGGGGACAGTCCTTCTGGGTCGGGGGAGCAGTACTTC. It codes for CASSGDSPSGSGEQYF.